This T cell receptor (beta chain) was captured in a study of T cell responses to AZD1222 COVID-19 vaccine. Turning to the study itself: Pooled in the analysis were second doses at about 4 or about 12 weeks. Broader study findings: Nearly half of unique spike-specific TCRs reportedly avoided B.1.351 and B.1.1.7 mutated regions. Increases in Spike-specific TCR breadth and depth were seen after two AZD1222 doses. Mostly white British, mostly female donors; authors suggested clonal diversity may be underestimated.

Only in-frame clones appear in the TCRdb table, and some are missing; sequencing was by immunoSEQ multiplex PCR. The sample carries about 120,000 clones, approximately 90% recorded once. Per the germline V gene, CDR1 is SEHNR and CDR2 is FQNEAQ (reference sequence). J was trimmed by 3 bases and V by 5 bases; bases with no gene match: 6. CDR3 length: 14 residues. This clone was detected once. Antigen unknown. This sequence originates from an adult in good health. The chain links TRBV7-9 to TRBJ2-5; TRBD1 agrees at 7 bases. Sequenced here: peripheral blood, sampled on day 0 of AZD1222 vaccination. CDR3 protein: CASSPRTGKETQYF. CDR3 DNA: TGTGCCAGCAGCCCCCGGACAGGCAAAGAGACCCAGTACTTC.